Sequencing of this TCR beta chain was carried out in a study of human T cells and chemical hapten exposure. Remarks on this clonotype: Its antigen remains unidentified.

Library preparation tagged each individual cDNA molecule with a unique molecular identifier. Original processing notes: Sampled TCR counts reached a median of around 100,000 per sample, with values ranging from 23,224 to 690,600. Via MiXCR, TCRdb re-called the RACE reads, giving one row per CDR3 protein. The V and J calls and clone size are TCRdb's, not the authors'. The sample contains fewer than 40,000 distinct CDR3 sequences, less than 5.5% of which appear only once. Study-wide results and caveats: DPC sensitization left the count of TCRs above 1 in 1000 unchanged.

Time point defined: healthy volunteer bleed at 6 weeks. Before extraction, the whole blood was not fractionated, and total RNA was taken from it. CDR3 size: 17 residues. CDR1 LGHDT and CDR2 YNNKEL come from the germline V gene (reference sequence). Trimming cost V 0 bases and J 5 bases, with 19 bases left between them. The receptor comes from a human donor in good health. Some clones in this sample may be carry-over from other donors' samples. The sample consisted of whole blood. The chain employs TRBV3-1 and TRBJ1-2; D is perhaps TRBD1 (6 bases). CDR3 amino acids: CASSQDSGQGLLYGYTF. The CDR3 DNA follows: TGTGCCAGCAGCCAAGATTCGGGACAAGGACTTTTATATGGCTACACCTTC.